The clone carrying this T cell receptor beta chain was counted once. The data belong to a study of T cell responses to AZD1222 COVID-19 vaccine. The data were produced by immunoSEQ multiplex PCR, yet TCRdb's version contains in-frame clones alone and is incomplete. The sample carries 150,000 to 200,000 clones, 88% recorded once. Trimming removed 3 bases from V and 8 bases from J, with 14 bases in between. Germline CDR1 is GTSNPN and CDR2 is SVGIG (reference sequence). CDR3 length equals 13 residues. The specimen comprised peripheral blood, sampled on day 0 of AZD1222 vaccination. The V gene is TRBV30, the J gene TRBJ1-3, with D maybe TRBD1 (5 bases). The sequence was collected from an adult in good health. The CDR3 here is CAWRSDLGHTIYF. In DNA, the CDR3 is TGTGCCTGGAGATCGGACCTGGGGCACACCATATATTTT.